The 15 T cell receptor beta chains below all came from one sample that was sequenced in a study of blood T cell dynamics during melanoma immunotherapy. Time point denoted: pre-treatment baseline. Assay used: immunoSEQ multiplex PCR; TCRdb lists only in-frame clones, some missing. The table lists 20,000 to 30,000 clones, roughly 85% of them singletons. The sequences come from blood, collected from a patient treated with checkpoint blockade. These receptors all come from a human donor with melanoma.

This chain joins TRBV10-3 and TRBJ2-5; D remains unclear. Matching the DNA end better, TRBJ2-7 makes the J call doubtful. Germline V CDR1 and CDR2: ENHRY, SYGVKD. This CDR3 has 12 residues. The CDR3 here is CAISERAYEQYF. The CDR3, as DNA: TGTGCCATCAGTGAGAGGGCCTACGAGCAGTACTTC.

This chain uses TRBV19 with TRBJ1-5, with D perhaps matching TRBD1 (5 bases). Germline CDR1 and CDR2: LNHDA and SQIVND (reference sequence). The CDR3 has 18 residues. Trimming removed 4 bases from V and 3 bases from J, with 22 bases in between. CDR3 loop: CASSTLPPGVIINQPQHF. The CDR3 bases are TGTGCCAGTAGTACCCTCCCGCCGGGGGTGATTATCAATCAGCCCCAGCATTTT.

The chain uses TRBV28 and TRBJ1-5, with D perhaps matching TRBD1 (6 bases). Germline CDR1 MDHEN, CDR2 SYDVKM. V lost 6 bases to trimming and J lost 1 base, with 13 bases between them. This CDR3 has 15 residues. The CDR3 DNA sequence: TGTGCCAGCAGCCCCGTGCAGGGGAGCAATCAGCCCCAGCATTTT. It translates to CASSPVQGSNQPQHF.

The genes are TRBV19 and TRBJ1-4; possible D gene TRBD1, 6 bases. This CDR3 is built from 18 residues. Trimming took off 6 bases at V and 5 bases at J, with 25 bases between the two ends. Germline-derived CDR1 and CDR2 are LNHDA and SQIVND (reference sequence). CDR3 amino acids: CASSPVRGPRERNEKLFF. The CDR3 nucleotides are TGTGCCAGTAGCCCTGTACGGGGGCCTAGGGAAAGAAATGAAAAACTGTTTTTT.

CDR3 sequence: CASSLGDSAYEQYF. In nucleotides, the CDR3 is TGTGCCAGCAGCTTGGGGGACAGCGCCTACGAGCAGTACTTC. This chain connects TRBV5-6 to TRBJ2-7, with 7 positions matching TRBD1. Per germline, CDR1 SGHDT and CDR2 YYEEEE. This CDR3 is 14 amino acids long. V dropped 0 bases and J dropped 2; count of bases not matched to a gene: 2.

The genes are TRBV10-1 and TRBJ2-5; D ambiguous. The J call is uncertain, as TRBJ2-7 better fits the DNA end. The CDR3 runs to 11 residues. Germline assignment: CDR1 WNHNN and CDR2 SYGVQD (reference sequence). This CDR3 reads CASNVGYEQYF. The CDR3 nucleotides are TGCGCCAGCAACGTAGGGTACGAGCAGTACTTC.

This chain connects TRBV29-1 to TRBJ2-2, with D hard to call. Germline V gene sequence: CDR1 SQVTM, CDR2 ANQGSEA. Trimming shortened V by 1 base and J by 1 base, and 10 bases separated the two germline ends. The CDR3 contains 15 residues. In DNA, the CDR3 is TGCAGCGTTGAAGTCGACGGGCGGAACACCGGGGAGCTGTTTTTT. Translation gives CSVEVDGRNTGELFF.

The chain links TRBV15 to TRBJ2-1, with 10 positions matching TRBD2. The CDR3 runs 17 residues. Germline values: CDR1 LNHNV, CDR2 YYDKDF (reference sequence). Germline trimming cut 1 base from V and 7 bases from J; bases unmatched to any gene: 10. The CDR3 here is CATSRVGSGRPGNEQFF. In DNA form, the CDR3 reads TGTGCCACCAGCAGAGTAGGTAGCGGGAGGCCGGGTAATGAGCAGTTCTTC. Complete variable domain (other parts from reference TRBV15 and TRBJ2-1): DAMVIQNPRYQVTQFGKPVTLSCSQTLNHNVMYWYQQKSSQAPKLLFHYYDKDFNNEADTPDNFQSRRPNTSFCFLDIRSPGLGDTAMYLCATSRVGSGRPGNEQFFGPGTRLTVL.

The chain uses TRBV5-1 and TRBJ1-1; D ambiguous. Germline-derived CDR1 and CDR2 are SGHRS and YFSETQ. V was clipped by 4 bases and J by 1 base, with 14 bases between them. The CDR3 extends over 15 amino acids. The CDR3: CASSLSLGQNTEAFF. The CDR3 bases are TGCGCCAGCAGCCTGTCCCTCGGGCAGAACACTGAAGCTTTCTTT.

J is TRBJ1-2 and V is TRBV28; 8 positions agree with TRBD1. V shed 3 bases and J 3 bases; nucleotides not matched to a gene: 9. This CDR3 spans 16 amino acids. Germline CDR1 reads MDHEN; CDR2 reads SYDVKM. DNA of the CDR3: TGTGCCAGCAGTTTCAGCCAAACAGGGGGTGACTATGGCTACACCTTC. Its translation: CASSFSQTGGDYGYTF.

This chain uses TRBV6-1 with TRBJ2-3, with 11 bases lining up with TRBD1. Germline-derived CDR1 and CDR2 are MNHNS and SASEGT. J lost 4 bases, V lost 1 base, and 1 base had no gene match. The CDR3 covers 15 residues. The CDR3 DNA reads TGTGCCAGCAGTGAAGGGACAGGGGGCTCAGATACGCAGTATTTT. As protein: CASSEGTGGSDTQYF.

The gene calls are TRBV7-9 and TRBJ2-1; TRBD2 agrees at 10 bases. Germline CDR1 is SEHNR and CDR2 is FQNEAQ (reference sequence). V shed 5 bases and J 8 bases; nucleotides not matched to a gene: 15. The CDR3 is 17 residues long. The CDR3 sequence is CASSPSPLAGVFDEQFF. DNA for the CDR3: TGTGCCAGCAGCCCCAGCCCCCTAGCGGGAGTATTCGATGAGCAGTTCTTC.

This CDR3 is CASSPWEGAYEQYF. The CDR3 DNA sequence: TGTGCCAGCAGTCCATGGGAGGGGGCCTACGAGCAGTACTTC. This rearrangement joins TRBV6-5 to TRBJ2-7; D is perhaps TRBD2 (7 bases). The V gene's germline CDR1 is MNHEY and CDR2 SVGAGI. The V gene lost 5 bases and the J gene lost 2 bases, with 13 bases spanning the gap. The CDR3 is made up of 14 amino acids.

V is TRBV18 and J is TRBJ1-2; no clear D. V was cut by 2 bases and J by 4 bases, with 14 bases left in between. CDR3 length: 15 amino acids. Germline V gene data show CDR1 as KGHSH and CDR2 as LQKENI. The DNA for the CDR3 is TGTGCCAGCTCACCAACCTCAGACGCCACCTATGGCTACACCTTC. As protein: CASSPTSDATYGYTF.

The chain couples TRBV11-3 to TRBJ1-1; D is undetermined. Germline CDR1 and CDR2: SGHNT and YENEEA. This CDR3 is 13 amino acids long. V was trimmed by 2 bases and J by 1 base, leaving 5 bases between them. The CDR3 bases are TGTGCCAGCAGCTTATTGGAGAACACTGAAGCTTTCTTT. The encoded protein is CASSLLENTEAFF.